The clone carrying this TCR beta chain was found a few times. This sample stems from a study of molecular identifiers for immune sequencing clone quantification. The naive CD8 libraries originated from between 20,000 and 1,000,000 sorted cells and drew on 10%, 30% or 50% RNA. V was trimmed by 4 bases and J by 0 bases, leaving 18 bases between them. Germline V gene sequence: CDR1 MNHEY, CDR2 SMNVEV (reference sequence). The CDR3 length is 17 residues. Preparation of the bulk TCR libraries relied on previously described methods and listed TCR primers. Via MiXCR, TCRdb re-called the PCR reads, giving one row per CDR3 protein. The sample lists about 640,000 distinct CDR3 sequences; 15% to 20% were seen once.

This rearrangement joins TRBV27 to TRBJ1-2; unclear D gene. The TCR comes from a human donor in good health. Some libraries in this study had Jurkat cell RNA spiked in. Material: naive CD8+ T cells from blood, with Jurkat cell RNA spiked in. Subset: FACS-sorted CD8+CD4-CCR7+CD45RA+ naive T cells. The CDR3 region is CASSSGWSGKANYGYTF. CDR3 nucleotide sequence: TGTGCCAGCAGTTCGGGATGGTCGGGCAAAGCTAACTATGGCTACACCTTC.